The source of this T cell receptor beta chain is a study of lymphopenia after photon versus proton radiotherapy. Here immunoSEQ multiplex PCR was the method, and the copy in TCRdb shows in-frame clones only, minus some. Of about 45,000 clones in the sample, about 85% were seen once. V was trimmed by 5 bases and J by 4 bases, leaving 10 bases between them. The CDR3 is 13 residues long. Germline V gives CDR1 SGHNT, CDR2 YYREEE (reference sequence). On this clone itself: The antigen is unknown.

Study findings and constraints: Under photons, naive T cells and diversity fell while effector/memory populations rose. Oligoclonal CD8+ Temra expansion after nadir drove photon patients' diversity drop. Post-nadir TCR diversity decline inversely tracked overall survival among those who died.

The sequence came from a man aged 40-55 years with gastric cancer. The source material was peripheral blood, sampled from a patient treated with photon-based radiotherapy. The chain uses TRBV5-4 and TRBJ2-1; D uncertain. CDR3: CASSVVGYNEQFF. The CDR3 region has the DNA TGTGCCAGCAGTGTGGTGGGGTACAATGAGCAGTTCTTC.